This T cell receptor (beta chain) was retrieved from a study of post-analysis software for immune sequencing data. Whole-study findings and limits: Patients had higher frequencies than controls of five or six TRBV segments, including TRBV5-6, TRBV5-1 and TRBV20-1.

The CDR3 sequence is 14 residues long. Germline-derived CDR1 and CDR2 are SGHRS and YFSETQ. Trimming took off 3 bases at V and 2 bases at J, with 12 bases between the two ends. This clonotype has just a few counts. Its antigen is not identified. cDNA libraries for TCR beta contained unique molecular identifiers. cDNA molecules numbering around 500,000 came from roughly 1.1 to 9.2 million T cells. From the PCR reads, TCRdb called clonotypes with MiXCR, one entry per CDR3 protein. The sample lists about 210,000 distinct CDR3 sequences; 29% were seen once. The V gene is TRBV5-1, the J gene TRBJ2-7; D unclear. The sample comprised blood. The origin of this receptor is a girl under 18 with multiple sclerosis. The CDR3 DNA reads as TGCGCCAGCAGCTCCGGGCCCCGGGCCTACGAGCAGTACTTC. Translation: CASSSGPRAYEQYF.